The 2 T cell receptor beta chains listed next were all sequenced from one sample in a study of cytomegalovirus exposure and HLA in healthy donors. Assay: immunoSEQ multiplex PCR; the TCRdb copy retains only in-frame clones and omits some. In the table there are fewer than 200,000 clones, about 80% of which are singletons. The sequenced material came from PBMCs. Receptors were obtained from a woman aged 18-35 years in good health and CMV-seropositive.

The CDR3 is CASSWGGLTDSPLHF. CDR3 bases: TGTGCCAGCAGCTGGGGGGGATTGACAGATTCACCCCTCCACTTT. The chain joins TRBV5-4 to TRBJ1-6, with D possibly being TRBD1 (5 bases). The CDR3 totals 15 residues. The ends were cut back, 3 bases at V and 8 bases at J, with 15 bases in the middle. Germline lookup yields CDR1 SGHNT and CDR2 YYREEE (reference sequence).

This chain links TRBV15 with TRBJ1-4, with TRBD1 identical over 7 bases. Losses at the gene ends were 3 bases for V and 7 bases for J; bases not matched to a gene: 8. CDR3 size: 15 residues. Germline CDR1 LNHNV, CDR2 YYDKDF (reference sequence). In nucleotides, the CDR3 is TGTGCCACCAGCAGGGAGGGGGCAATAGGTGAAAAACTGTTTTTT. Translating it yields CATSREGAIGEKLFF.